The 30 T cell receptor beta chains below come from one sample, sequenced in a study of T-cell reconstitution after alpha-beta-depleted transplantation in children. Using unique molecular identifiers, the investigators prepared the TCRbeta library. One entry per CDR3 protein, called by TCRdb with MiXCR from the PCR reads. The sample lists roughly 220,000 distinct CDR3 sequences, 7.5% to 9.5% occurring once. Here the sequenced sample was PBMCs, mostly from graft donor cells, taken 360 days after TCRalphabeta/CD19-depleted stem cell transplant. The source is a male patient between 2 and 10 years old who had a stem cell transplant for acute myeloid leukemia, so the T cells may come from the graft donor.

This clonotype was observed a handful of times. The chain links TRBV15 to TRBJ2-1, with 10 bases lining up with TRBD2. With 2 bases clipped from V and 9 bases from J, the junction kept 4 bases outside the gene matches. The CDR3 has 14 residues. Looked up from germline, CDR1 is LNHNV and CDR2 is YYDKDF (reference sequence). CDR3 residues: CATSRLSGGGEQFF. DNA of the CDR3: TGTGCCACCAGCAGACTAAGCGGGGGGGGTGAGCAGTTCTTC.

The J gene is TRBJ1-4, the V gene TRBV20-1; the match to TRBD1 covers 7 bases. V lost 3 bases and J lost 4; bases outside the gene matches: 5. Per the germline V gene, CDR1 is DFQATT and CDR2 is SNEGSKA (reference sequence). The CDR3 extends over 14 amino acids. CDR3 in amino acids: CSASNGQVNEKLFF. The CDR3, as DNA: TGCAGTGCTAGTAATGGACAGGTTAATGAAAAACTGTTTTTT.

The V gene is TRBV5-1, the J gene TRBJ1-5; 7 bases align to TRBD1. J gave up 3 bases and V 0 bases, and 3 bases lay outside the gene matches. Per germline, CDR1 SGHRS and CDR2 YFSETQ. CDR3 size: 15 residues. The CDR3 region is CASSLGQGFNQPQHF. CDR3 sequence (DNA): TGCGCCAGCAGCTTGGGACAGGGTTTCAATCAGCCCCAGCATTTT.

There are a few counts of this clonotype. The CDR3 nucleotides are TGCGCCAGCAGCTTGGGCCTATCTAACTATGGCTACACCTTC. The encoded protein is CASSLGLSNYGYTF. The rearrangement joins TRBV5-1 to TRBJ1-2; D remains ambiguous. V lost 0 bases and J lost 0, with 6 bases in between. There are 14 residues in the CDR3. CDR1 SGHRS and CDR2 YFSETQ come from the germline V gene.

The V and J genes are TRBV7-6 and TRBJ2-1; possibly TRBD2 for D (6 bases). This CDR3 is 15 amino acids long. Trimming shortened V by 3 bases and J by 7 bases, and 16 bases separated the two germline ends. The germline V gene encodes CDR1 SGHVS and CDR2 FNYEAQ. CDR3: CASSLGGIFRNEQFF. The CDR3 DNA follows: TGTGCCAGCAGCTTGGGCGGGATCTTCAGGAATGAGCAGTTCTTC.

This clonotype was found a few times. The rearrangement uses TRBV12-3 or TRBV12-4 and TRBJ2-2; D perhaps matches TRBD1 (6 bases). The ends were cut back, 4 bases at V and 7 bases at J, with 10 bases in the middle. The CDR3 is 13 amino acids. CDR3 sequence reads: CASSSGTNGELFF. CDR3 nucleotide sequence: TGTGCCAGCAGTTCCGGGACAAACGGGGAGCTGTTTTTT.

This clonotype was detected many times. This rearrangement joins TRBV27 to TRBJ2-2; 7 nucleotides agree with TRBD1. The germline gives CDR1 MNHEY, CDR2 SMNVEV (reference sequence). V was pared by 5 bases and J by 6 bases, with 12 bases of the junction left unmatched. The CDR3 totals 16 residues. CDR3 amino acids: CASSPIEQGWPGELFF. In DNA, the CDR3 is TGTGCCAGCAGTCCTATAGAACAGGGGTGGCCCGGGGAGCTGTTTTTT.

The chain couples TRBV7-3 to TRBJ2-2; D assignment may be TRBD1 or TRBD2 (6 bases each). The germline V gene encodes CDR1 SGHTA and CDR2 FQGTGA. CDR3 length: 16 amino acids. Trimming removed 2 bases at V and 5 bases at J, with 15 bases between. CDR3 DNA sequence: TGTGCCAGCAGCTTAGACCTCTGGAGGGGGACCGGGGAGCTGTTTTTT. Its protein product is CASSLDLWRGTGELFF.

In nucleotides, the CDR3 is TGTGCCAGCAGCTTAGAAGGCAACACAGATACGCAGTATTTT. Amino acid sequence: CASSLEGNTDTQYF. The chain carries TRBV7-6 and TRBJ2-3, with D unclear. Trimming took off 1 base at V and 2 bases at J, with 7 bases between the two ends. The CDR3 consists of 14 residues. Germline V gene lookup returns CDR1 SGHVS and CDR2 FNYEAQ.

This clonotype came up many times. The chain joins TRBV5-1 to TRBJ1-1, with no clear D. Germline CDR1 and CDR2: SGHRS and YFSETQ. The V end lost 1 base, the J end lost 1 base, and 8 bases lay between the germline ends. CDR3 length: 14 amino acids. CDR3 sequence reads: CASSLKWGNTEAFF. The CDR3 region has the DNA TGCGCCAGCAGCTTGAAGTGGGGGAACACTGAAGCTTTCTTT.

Ten or more counts support this clonotype. The chain carries TRBV4-2 and TRBJ2-5; 11 bases align to TRBD2. V gave up 1 base and J gave up 2 bases; unmatched junction bases: 12. Germline V gene data show CDR1 as LGHNA and CDR2 as YNFKEQ. There are 19 residues in the CDR3. CDR3 nucleotides: TGTGCCAGCAGCCAAGCAGACCGAACTAGCGGGGGAATACAAGAGACCCAGTACTTC. This sequence encodes CASSQADRTSGGIQETQYF.

This clonotype was detected a few times. The V gene is TRBV7-2, the J gene TRBJ2-5, with D tentatively TRBD2 (5 bases). V was cut by 5 bases and J by 0 bases, with 10 bases left in between. The CDR3 has 14 amino acids. Germline V lookup: CDR1 SGHTA, CDR2 FQGNSA. The CDR3 is CASSRRGNQETQYF. CDR3 DNA: TGTGCCAGCAGCCGTCGGGGTAACCAAGAGACCCAGTACTTC.

J is TRBJ2-7 and V is TRBV7-9; tentatively, D is TRBD1 (6 bases). Per germline, CDR1 SEHNR and CDR2 FQNEAQ (reference sequence). Trimming shortened V by 2 bases and J by 2 bases, and 16 bases separated the two germline ends. The length of the CDR3 is 16 residues. In DNA, the CDR3 is TGTGCCAGCAGCTTATATGGGACAATTGAACCCTACGAGCAGTACTTC. Translation: CASSLYGTIEPYEQYF.

This clonotype was picked up a small number of times. This chain connects TRBV7-8 to TRBJ2-1; the match to TRBD2 covers 7 bases. This CDR3 comprises 16 residues. Germline CDR1 and CDR2: SGHVS and FQNEAQ. V shed 5 bases, J shed 2 bases, and the junction held 9 bases outside the gene matches. This CDR3 reads CASSTSGGVTYNEQFF. CDR3 coding DNA: TGTGCCAGCAGCACCTCGGGGGGAGTGACCTACAATGAGCAGTTCTTC.

This clonotype was detected many times. The rearrangement uses TRBV6-6 and TRBJ2-7, with 7 nucleotides matching TRBD1. The CDR3 contains 13 residues. The junction had 10 bases not matched to a gene; V was cut back by 6 bases and J by 8 bases. Germline V gives CDR1 MNHNY, CDR2 SVGAGI (reference sequence). As DNA, the CDR3 is TGTGCCAGCAGACTTAACAGGGGTACGAAGCAGTACGTC. Translation gives CASRLNRGTKQYV.

This sequence joins TRBV20-1 and TRBJ1-1, with D uncertain. The germline gives CDR1 DFQATT, CDR2 SNEGSKA (reference sequence). The ends were cut back, 3 bases at V and 1 base at J, with 12 bases in the middle. The CDR3 has 14 amino acids. The CDR3 DNA reads as TGCAGTGCTAGTCGAGGGCACTCGAACACTGAAGCTTTCTTT. Translating it yields CSASRGHSNTEAFF.

The chain joins TRBV7-3 to TRBJ1-4, with TRBD1 as a possible D gene (5 bases). The CDR3 totals 15 residues. Germline V gene data show CDR1 as SGHTA and CDR2 as FQGTGA. V lost 4 bases to trimming and J lost 8 bases, with 17 bases between them. The CDR3 sequence: CASSSSAGRGEKLFF. CDR3 coding DNA: TGTGCCAGCAGCTCCAGCGCGGGAAGGGGAGAAAAACTGTTTTTT.

This clonotype was found a few times. V and J are TRBV7-3 and TRBJ2-1; TRBD2 aligns across 7 bases. This CDR3 contains 16 residues. In germline, CDR1 is SGHTA, CDR2 FQGTGA. V gave up 5 bases and J gave up 4 bases; unmatched junction bases: 11. CDR3 sequence: CASSVHMVGGYNEQFF. The CDR3 nucleotides are TGTGCCAGCAGCGTACATATGGTGGGAGGGTACAATGAGCAGTTCTTC.

In this sample, this clonotype turned up a few times. This rearrangement joins TRBV20-1 to TRBJ2-7; D is undetermined. V lost 1 base to trimming and J lost 3 bases, with 10 bases between them. In germline, CDR1 is DFQATT, CDR2 SNEGSKA (reference sequence). This CDR3 comprises 13 residues. The CDR3 bases are TGCAGTGCTAGAGGAGGCGGAATCTACGAGCAGTACTTC. This sequence encodes CSARGGGIYEQYF.

V is TRBV20-1 and J is TRBJ2-2; D may match TRBD1 or TRBD2 (5 bases each). The CDR3 runs 16 residues. The ends were cut back, 1 base at V and 2 bases at J, with 14 bases in the middle. Per germline, CDR1 DFQATT and CDR2 SNEGSKA (reference sequence). CDR3 loop: CSARGPSGANTGELFF. CDR3 nucleotide sequence: TGCAGTGCTAGAGGTCCCTCCGGGGCCAACACCGGGGAGCTGTTTTTT.

This clonotype was seen ten or more times. The gene calls are TRBV12-3 or TRBV12-4 and TRBJ2-1, with TRBD2 identical over 11 bases. The V and J ends lost 5 bases and 9 bases, in that order; junction bases with no gene match: 3. This CDR3 has 13 amino acids. CDR3 sequence reads: CASSRLAGLEQFF. CDR3 sequence (DNA): TGTGCCAGCAGTCGACTAGCGGGACTTGAGCAGTTCTTC.

This clonotype was seen only a few times. The chain couples TRBV29-1 to TRBJ2-3; weak D call: TRBD1 (5 bases). Germline CDR1 SQVTM, CDR2 ANQGSEA. Trimming took 6 bases from V and 2 from J, leaving 9 bases between them. This CDR3 comprises 12 residues. The CDR3 region is CSVIGATDTQYF. The CDR3 DNA follows: TGCAGCGTGATAGGGGCCACAGATACGCAGTATTTT.

This clonotype was seen at least ten times. The chain has TRBV2 and TRBJ2-2, with 11 bases fitting TRBD2. The CDR3 consists of 19 residues. Germline V gene data show CDR1 as SNHLY and CDR2 as FYNNEI. V trimming: 7 bases; J trimming: 6 bases; junction bases outside the gene matches: 19. CDR3 nucleotides: TGTGCCAGCACCCGAAGGAGGCTAGCGGGAGGAACCGGGTCCGGGGAGCTGTTTTTT. This translates into CASTRRRLAGGTGSGELFF.

This clonotype was seen more than once but under ten times. The genes are TRBV14 and TRBJ2-1, with D possibly called TRBD1 or TRBD2 (6 bases each). V was pared by 1 base and J by 10 bases, with 20 bases between. The CDR3 is made up of 16 amino acids. In germline, CDR1 is SGHDN, CDR2 FVKESK. The CDR3 spells CASSQGTDRRDREQFF. The CDR3 nucleotides read TGTGCCAGCAGCCAAGGGACCGACAGGCGGGATCGGGAGCAGTTCTTC.

This clonotype showed up many times. The rearrangement joins TRBV20-1 to TRBJ2-7; possible D gene TRBD1, 5 bases. CDR1 and CDR2 (germline): DFQATT, SNEGSKA (reference sequence). The CDR3 extends over 12 amino acids. V was trimmed by 2 bases and J by 3 bases, leaving 8 bases between them. CDR3 DNA sequence: TGCAGTGCTAGACAGGGCCTCTACGAGCAGTACTTC. Translated: CSARQGLYEQYF.

V gene TRBV5-1 combines with J gene TRBJ2-3; 7 bases agree with TRBD2. The CDR3 length is 16 residues. The germline V gene has CDR1 SGHRS and CDR2 YFSETQ. J lost 4 bases, V lost 4 bases, and 12 bases had no gene match. CDR3 bases: TGCGCCAGCAGCCCGGTTGGCGGGAGAAGTGCAGATACGCAGTATTTT. It translates to CASSPVGGRSADTQYF.

This clonotype was observed many times. The V call is TRBV24-1, the J call TRBJ2-3; 7 nucleotides agree with TRBD1. The CDR3 runs to 15 residues. Germline-derived CDR1 and CDR2 are KGHDR and SFDVKD. The J segment lost 1 base and the V segment lost 4 bases, leaving 4 bases of the junction unmatched. This CDR3 is CATSDVGTGTDTQYF. DNA for the CDR3: TGTGCCACCAGTGACGTCGGGACAGGCACAGATACGCAGTATTTT.

This clonotype was seen many times. V and J are TRBV28 and TRBJ2-2; the match to TRBD2 covers 10 bases. The length of the CDR3 is 15 residues. CDR1 is MDHEN, CDR2 SYDVKM, per germline. With V trimmed by 7 bases and J by 9 bases, 11 bases remained unmatched. The CDR3 DNA reads as TGTGCCAGCACCCCGACTAGCGGGTCATTTTGGGAGCTGTTTTTT. Encoded protein: CASTPTSGSFWELFF.

This clonotype was seen only a few times. The chain is built from TRBV19 and TRBJ2-3; TRBD2 matches 8 bases. The junction had 6 bases not matched to a gene; V was cut back by 2 bases and J by 8 bases. This CDR3 has 14 residues. Germline loops: CDR1 LNHDA, CDR2 SQIVND (reference sequence). DNA of the CDR3: TGTGCCAGTAGTATATCAACTAGCGGAAGTACGCAGTATTTT. Its translation is CASSISTSGSTQYF.

This clonotype was seen a few times. J is TRBJ1-2 and V is TRBV12-3 or TRBV12-4; tentatively, D is TRBD1 (6 bases). This CDR3 has 18 amino acids. Trimming took 10 bases from V and 1 from J, leaving 28 bases between them. This CDR3 reads CANPGPGTPFSLNYGYTF. The DNA of the CDR3 is TGTGCCAACCCAGGCCCGGGGACACCTTTTTCCCTTAACTATGGCTACACCTTC.